The present entry profiles one T cell receptor beta chain with its context. Its antigen is still unknown. The entry originates in a study of OX40 agonist ivuxolimab in advanced cancers. General study results and limits: CD4+ and CD8+ blood T cells expanded clonally by week 6 at 0.1 to 3.0 mg/kg. In CD8+ T cells, expanded clones were on average more numerous than in CD4+.

This CDR3 has 18 residues. Germline CDR1 MNHEY, CDR2 SMNVEV (reference sequence). Method: immunoSEQ multiplex PCR; TCRdb's copy keeps in-frame clones and lacks some. The table has tens of thousands of clones, 75% to 95% seen once. The rearrangement joins TRBV27 to TRBJ2-5; possibly TRBD1 for D (6 bases). The J call may be mistaken, given a closer DNA end match to TRBJ2-7. The sample consisted of CD4+ or CD8+ T cells sorted from blood, taken in a trial of the OX40 agonist ivuxolimab. The TCR was taken from an adult with an advanced solid tumor such as melanoma, head and neck, liver or kidney cancer. For the CDR3, the DNA is TGTGCCAGCAGTTTGGACAGCCCTAGGGTAGCGAGTAACTACGAGCAGTACTTC. Its translation: CASSLDSPRVASNYEQYF.